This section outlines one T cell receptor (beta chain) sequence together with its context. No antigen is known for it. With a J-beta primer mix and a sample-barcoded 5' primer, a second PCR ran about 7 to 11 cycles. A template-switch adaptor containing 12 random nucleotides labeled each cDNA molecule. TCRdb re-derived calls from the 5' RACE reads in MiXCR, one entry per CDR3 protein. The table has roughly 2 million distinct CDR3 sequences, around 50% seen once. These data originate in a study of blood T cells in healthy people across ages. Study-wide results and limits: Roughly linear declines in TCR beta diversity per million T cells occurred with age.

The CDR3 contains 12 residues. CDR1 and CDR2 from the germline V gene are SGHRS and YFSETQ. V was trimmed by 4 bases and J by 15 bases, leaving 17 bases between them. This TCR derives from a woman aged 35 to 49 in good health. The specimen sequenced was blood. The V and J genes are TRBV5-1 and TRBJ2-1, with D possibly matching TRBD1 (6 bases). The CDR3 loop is CASSDDRTFSFF. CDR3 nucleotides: TGCGCCAGCAGCGACGACAGGACCTTTTCGTTCTTC.